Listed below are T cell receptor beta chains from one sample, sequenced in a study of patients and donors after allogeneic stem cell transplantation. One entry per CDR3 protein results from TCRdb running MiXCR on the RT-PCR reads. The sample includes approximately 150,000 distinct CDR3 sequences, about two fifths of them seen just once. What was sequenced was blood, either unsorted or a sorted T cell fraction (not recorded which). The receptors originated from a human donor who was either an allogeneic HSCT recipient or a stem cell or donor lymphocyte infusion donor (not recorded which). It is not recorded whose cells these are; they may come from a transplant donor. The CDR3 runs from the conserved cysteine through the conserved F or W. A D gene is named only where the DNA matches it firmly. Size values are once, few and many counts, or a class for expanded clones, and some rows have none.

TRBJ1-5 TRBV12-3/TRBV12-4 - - TGTGCCAGCAGTTACGACTGGGGAGCTCAGCCCCAGCATTTT CASSYDWGAQPQHF
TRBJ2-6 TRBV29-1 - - TGCAGCGAGAGGGGGAGTAACTCTGGGGCCAACGTCCTGACTTTC CSERGSNSGANVLTF
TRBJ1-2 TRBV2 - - TGTGCCAGCAGTGAGGGTGGTGCCGCTCCTTCCTATGGCTACACCTTC CASSEGGAAPSYGYTF
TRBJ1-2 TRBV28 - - TGTGCCAGCAGTTTAAGTGAGGATTACTATGGCTACACCTTC CASSLSEDYYGYTF
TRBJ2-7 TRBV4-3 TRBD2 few TGCGCCAGCAGCCAAGCAGCGGGAGAGCAGTACTTC CASSQAAGEQYF
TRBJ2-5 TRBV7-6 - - TGTGCCAGCAGCTTAGGTCAGGGTTTGCGAGAGACCCAGTACTTC CASSLGQGLRETQYF
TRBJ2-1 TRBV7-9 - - TGTGCCAGCGGTGGAGAAATGGGGGCCTCCTACAATGAGCAGTTCTTC CASGGEMGASYNEQFF
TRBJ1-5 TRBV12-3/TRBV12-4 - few TGTGCCAGCAGTTTAAGCGGACTCCAGCCCCAGCATTTT CASSLSGLQPQHF
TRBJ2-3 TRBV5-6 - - TGTGCCAGCAGCCTCATGACTGGCGGGCACCGCACAGATACGCAGTATTTT CASSLMTGGHRTDTQYF
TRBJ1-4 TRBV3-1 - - TGTGCCAGCAGCCAAGATCCCCCTAGGGGAGGCGGTGAAAAACTGTTTTTT CASSQDPPRGGGEKLFF
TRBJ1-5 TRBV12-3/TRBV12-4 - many TGTGCCAGCAGGTCCGGGGGCGGCAATCAGCCCCAGCATTTT CASRSGGGNQPQHF
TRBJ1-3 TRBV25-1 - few TGTGCCAGCAGTGACCAATTAGTAGGCCGAAACACCATATATTTT CASSDQLVGRNTIYF
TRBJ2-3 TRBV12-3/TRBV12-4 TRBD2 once TGTGCCAGCAGTTCTAGCGGGGGGTTAGATACGCAGTATTTT CASSSSGGLDTQYF
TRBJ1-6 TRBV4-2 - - TGTGCCAGCAGTCCGGAAGCCCACGGGTATAATTCACCCCTCCACTTT CASSPEAHGYNSPLHF
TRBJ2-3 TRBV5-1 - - TGCGCCAGCAGCTTACAGGGAGGAACAGATACGCAGTATTTT CASSLQGGTDTQYF
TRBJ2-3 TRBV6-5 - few TGTGCCAGCAGTTACTCGCCAGGCTTCCCAGATACGCAGTATTTT CASSYSPGFPDTQYF
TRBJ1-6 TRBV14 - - TGTGCCAGCCAAACCGGGGGCAATTCACCCCTCCACTTT CASQTGGNSPLHF
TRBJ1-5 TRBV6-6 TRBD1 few TGTGCCAGCAGTCCTACCCCGCTCACAGGGGGCAAGCAGCCCCAGCATTTT CASSPTPLTGGKQPQHF
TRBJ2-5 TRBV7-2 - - TGTGCCAGCACAATAGCGGCGCAAGAGACCCAGTACTTC CASTIAAQETQYF
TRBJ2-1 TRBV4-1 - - TGCGCCAGCAGCCTCGGGTGGGAAGGCTACAATGAGCAGTTCTTC CASSLGWEGYNEQFF
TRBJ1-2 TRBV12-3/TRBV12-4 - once TGTGCCAGCAGTTTTGATTCCGGGACTGTCGTGGGCTACACCTTC CASSFDSGTVVGYTF
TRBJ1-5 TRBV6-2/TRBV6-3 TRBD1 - TGTGCCAGCAGGAAGACGACAGGGGAGAATTATAGCAATCAGCCCCAGCATTTT CASRKTTGENYSNQPQHF
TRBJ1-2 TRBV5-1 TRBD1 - TGCGCCAGCAGCTGGGACAGGGAAAACTATGGCTACACCTTC CASSWDRENYGYTF
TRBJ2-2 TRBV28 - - TGTGCCAGCACCCACCCGGACTACATCGACACCGGGGAGCTGTTTTTT CASTHPDYIDTGELFF
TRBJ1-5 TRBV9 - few TGTGCCAGCAGCGTAGAGGGGACACGAGGTCAGCCCCAGCATTTT CASSVEGTRGQPQHF
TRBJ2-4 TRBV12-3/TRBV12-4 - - TGTGCCAGCAGACTTGGGGAGGCCAAAAACATTCAGTACTTC CASRLGEAKNIQYF
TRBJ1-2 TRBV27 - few TGTGCCAGCAGCCTACATAGTAGCTATGGCTACACCTTC CASSLHSSYGYTF
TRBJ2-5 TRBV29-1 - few TGCAGCGTCGCGAGGGTGGTTCAAGAGACCCAGTACTTC CSVARVVQETQYF
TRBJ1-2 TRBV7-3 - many TGTGCCAGCAGCTTAAGCGCGGATTATGGCTACACCTTC CASSLSADYGYTF
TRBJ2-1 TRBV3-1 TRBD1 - TGTGCCAGCAGCCAATCCAGGACAGGGGGCAATGAGCAGTTCTTC CASSQSRTGGNEQFF
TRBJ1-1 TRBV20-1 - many TGCAGTGCTAGTAGCTGGACTGAAGCTTTCTTT CSASSWTEAFF
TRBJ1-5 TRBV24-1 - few TGTGCCACCAGTGGGACAGCGCGCAATCAGCCCCAGCATTTT CATSGTARNQPQHF
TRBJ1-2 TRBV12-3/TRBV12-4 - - TGTGCCAGCAGTTTTTCAGGGACCTATGGCTACACCTTC CASSFSGTYGYTF
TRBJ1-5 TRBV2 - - TGTGCCAGCACCAAAGGGGGACACCCGGATCAGCCCCAGCATTTT CASTKGGHPDQPQHF
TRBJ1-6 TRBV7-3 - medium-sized TGTGCCAGCAGCTTCGGCAGGGACTCACCCCTCCACTTT CASSFGRDSPLHF
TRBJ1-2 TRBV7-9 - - TGTGCCAGCAGCTTAGGTGCAGGGAGAAGCTATGGCTACACCTTC CASSLGAGRSYGYTF
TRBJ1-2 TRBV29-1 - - TGCAGCGTTGAAGAGGGTTCGGGGGGGATGAGATACACCTTC CSVEEGSGGMRYTF
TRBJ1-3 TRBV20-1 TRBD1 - TGCAGTGCTGTCTACAGGGGCCGAGGAAACACCATATATTTT CSAVYRGRGNTIYF
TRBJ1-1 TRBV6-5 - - TGTGCCAGCAGGTCCCAAAGCGGAGCTTTCTTT CASRSQSGAFF
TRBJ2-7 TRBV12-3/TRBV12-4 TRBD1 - TGTGCCAGCAGCCCTAAGACAGGGGAACTGTCCGAGCAGTACTTC CASSPKTGELSEQYF
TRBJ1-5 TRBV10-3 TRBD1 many TGTGCCATCAGTGACTCTGACAGGGAAGGTCAGCCCCAGCATTTT CAISDSDREGQPQHF